This T cell receptor beta chain was retrieved from a study of beta chain features in type 1 diabetes. Findings and caveats of the study: Shortening of TCRB CDR3s, moderate but significant, appeared in all four CD4+ subsets of Type 1 diabetes patients.

The CDR3 totals 14 residues. V was cut by 6 bases and J by 3 bases, with 15 bases left in between. CDR1 is SNHLY, CDR2 FYNNEI, per germline. TCRB transcripts that were expressed got sequenced, as all of the isolated RNA had been reverse transcribed. Data came from immunoSEQ multiplex PCR; TCRdb stores just in-frame clones and leaves some out. The sample has 300,000 or so clones, roughly an eighth seen once. In regard to this clone: Its antigen is unknown.

The material sequenced was naive CD4+ T cells from blood. The chain uses TRBV2 and TRBJ2-7; weak D call: TRBD1 (6 bases). This TCR was sampled from a man under 40 with type 1 diabetes. The CDR3 reads CASSSLTGYYEQYF. DNA for the CDR3: TGTGCCAGCAGCTCCTTGACAGGCTACTACGAGCAGTACTTC.